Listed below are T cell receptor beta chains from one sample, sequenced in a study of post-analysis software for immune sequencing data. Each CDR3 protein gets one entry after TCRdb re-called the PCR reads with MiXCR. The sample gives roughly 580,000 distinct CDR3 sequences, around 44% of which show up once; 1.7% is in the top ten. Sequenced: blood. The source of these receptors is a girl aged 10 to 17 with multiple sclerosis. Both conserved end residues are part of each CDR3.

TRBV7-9 CASSFYADTQYF
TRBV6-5 CASSYSTQYGYTF
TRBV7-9 CASSRRLHEQYF
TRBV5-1 CASSLIFRDRSSYEQYF
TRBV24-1 CATSDVGAQGYNEQFF
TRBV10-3 CAISGERDTQYF
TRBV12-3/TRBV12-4 CASSPTGTGRTDTQYF
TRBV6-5 CASSYSWTLNTEAFF
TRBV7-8 CASSLAGWRLAGGPIAKNIQYF
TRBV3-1 CASSRRVGAGGGNEQFF
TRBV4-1 CASSQGEGTYTEAFF
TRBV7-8 CASSWTTGGSQPQHF
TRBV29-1 CSVEDVLGDGYTF
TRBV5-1 CASSLSTGRYEQYF
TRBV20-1 CSARDPSGQGVGYTF
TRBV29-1 CSGLQGVGYGYTF
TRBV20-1 CSATRDGPYEQYF
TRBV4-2 CASSQGGTGVEGYEQYF
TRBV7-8 CASSLAWAGTEKLFF
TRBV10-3 CAISEVASPETQYF
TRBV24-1 CATSDTRTGGAYGYTF
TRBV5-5 CASSVIAGGEAFF
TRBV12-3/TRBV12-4 CASSSLLGGAGGNIQYF